This T cell receptor (beta chain) appears in the sequencing data of a study of blood T cell repertoires in COVID-19. Turning to the study itself: The United States, Italy and Spain supplied acute and convalescent COVID-19 samples. The analysed material was cDNA or gDNA that came from T cells, B-cell-depleted T cells, or PBMCs.

The V and J ends lost 6 bases and 8 bases, in that order; junction bases with no gene match: 7. The CDR3 length is 13 residues. In the authors' methods: Cell counts per sample came from amplifying reference gene primers. TCRdb keeps only in-frame clones here, not all; method: immunoSEQ multiplex PCR. D and trimming were read from the DNA, whereas the V and J calls and clone size are those reported in that table. The table lists approximately 120,000 clones, roughly 80% of them singletons. This chain uses TRBV12-3 or TRBV12-4 with TRBJ1-5, with 7 bases lining up with TRBD1. The specimen sequenced was peripheral blood. The TCR was taken from a woman aged 55-70 years with acute or convalescent COVID-19. The CDR3 bases are TGTGCCAGCAGCTATGACAGGGTTGAGCCCCAGCATTTT. Its protein is CASSYDRVEPQHF.